The 19 T cell receptor beta chains below come from one sample, sequenced in a study of sequential checkpoint blockade in melanoma. Treatment noted: randomized to nivolumab then ipilimumab (arm A) or the reverse (arm B). TCRdb keeps only in-frame clones here, not all; method: immunoSEQ multiplex PCR. This sample has more than 7,500 clones, with roughly 57% found just once. The material was CD8+ T cells sorted from blood (inferred from file names), obtained from a patient given nivolumab and ipilimumab in sequence. The receptors come from a human donor with melanoma.

This clone was recorded only once. J is TRBJ2-5 and V is TRBV5-4, with no clear D. Germline-derived CDR1 and CDR2 are SGHNT and YYREEE (reference sequence). This CDR3 spans 14 amino acids. V gave up 0 bases and J gave up 2 bases, with 8 bases separating them. The CDR3 is CASSLGSNQETQYF. CDR3 nucleotides: TGTGCCAGCAGCTTGGGGTCTAATCAAGAGACCCAGTACTTC.

Here the CDR3 reads CATLPILTGSFTDTQYF. The CDR3 coding sequence is TGTGCCACCCTTCCCATCCTGACAGGTTCCTTTACAGATACGCAGTATTTT. V and J are TRBV27 and TRBJ2-3; D is perhaps TRBD1 (6 bases). The V gene lost 10 bases and the J gene lost 3 bases, with 26 bases spanning the gap. Germline CDR1 and CDR2: MNHEY and SMNVEV (reference sequence). This CDR3 spans 17 amino acids.

The chain joins TRBV28 to TRBJ2-6, with TRBD1 matching 7 bases. This CDR3 region has 19 residues. The junction had 14 bases not matched to a gene; V was cut back by 4 bases and J by 2 bases. Germline V gene data show CDR1 as MDHEN and CDR2 as SYDVKM. The CDR3 DNA follows: TGTGCCAGCAGTTCTGCCCGGACAGGAATAGACGCTGGGGCCAACGTCCTGACTTTC. Translating it yields CASSSARTGIDAGANVLTF.

V and J are TRBV6-6 and TRBJ1-1; TRBD1 might be the D (5 bases). The V end was cut by 7 bases, the J end by 5 bases, with 14 bases between. The CDR3 loop spans 13 amino acids. CDR1 MNHNY and CDR2 SVGAGI come from the germline V gene (reference sequence). This chain's CDR3 is CASIVGKGTEAFF. For the CDR3, the DNA is TGTGCCAGCATAGTAGGGAAGGGGACTGAAGCTTTCTTT.

Details on this clone: Mismatch with germline at one junction end may stem from a read error. The chain joins TRBV25-1 to TRBJ2-5; D is unclear. This CDR3 spans 14 amino acids. CDR1 is MGHDK, CDR2 SYGVNS, per germline. The chain's CDR3 is CASSECPDVETQYF. DNA for the CDR3: TGTGCCAGCAGTGAATGTCCCGATGTGGAGACCCAATACTTC.

The chain has TRBV11-3 and TRBJ2-1, with TRBD2 identical over 9 bases. Germline assignment: CDR1 SGHNT and CDR2 YENEEA. The CDR3 is 16 amino acids. Trimming took 5 bases from V and 2 from J; bases not matched to a gene: 7. This CDR3 reads CASSPPASGAYNEQFF. The CDR3 DNA sequence: TGTGCCAGCAGCCCACCGGCTAGCGGGGCCTACAATGAGCAGTTCTTC. The entire variable domain, with the rest obtained from reference TRBV11-3 and TRBJ2-1, is as follows: EAGVVQSPRYKIIEKKQPVAFWCNPISGHNTLYWYLQNLGQGPELLIRYENEEAVDDSQLPKDRFSAERLKGVDSTLKIQPAELGDSAVYLCASSPPASGAYNEQFFGPGTRLTVL.

This rearrangement joins TRBV9 to TRBJ1-2; D uncertain. Germline lookup yields CDR1 SGDLS and CDR2 YYNGEE. Trimming removed 3 bases from V and 8 bases from J, with 20 bases in between. The CDR3 runs 15 residues. CDR3 nucleotides: TGTGCCAGCAGCGCCGGTTCAGGCCCGGGGAGGGGCTACACCTTC. It translates to CASSAGSGPGRGYTF.

The chain combines TRBV6-5 with TRBJ2-2; TRBD2 is a possible D gene (5 bases). The CDR3 sequence is 14 residues long. Trimming removed 0 bases from V and 6 bases from J, with 8 bases in between. CDR1 and CDR2 (germline): MNHEY, SVGAGI. The CDR3 protein is CASSYSTNPGELFF. CDR3 nucleotides: TGTGCCAGCAGTTACTCGACTAATCCCGGGGAGCTGTTTTTT.

The V and J genes are TRBV9 and TRBJ2-2; TRBD1 aligns across 9 bases. This CDR3 spans 15 amino acids. J gave up 4 bases and V 2 bases, and 3 bases lay outside the gene matches. Per germline, CDR1 SGDLS and CDR2 YYNGEE. The CDR3 DNA reads TGTGCCAGCAGCGTGGGGACAGGGAGCACCGGGGAGCTGTTTTTT. Translation: CASSVGTGSTGELFF.

The rearrangement links TRBV5-1 to TRBJ1-2, with TRBD1 matching over 7 bases. This CDR3 comprises 14 residues. Unmatched junction bases numbered 7, after V lost 3 bases and J lost 5 bases. Germline V CDR1 and CDR2: SGHRS, YFSETQ. The CDR3 sequence is CASSSPDRDYGYTF. The CDR3 DNA reads TGCGCCAGCAGCTCCCCTGACAGGGATTATGGCTACACCTTC.

This clone has more than one count but fewer than ten. J is TRBJ2-7 and V is TRBV4-1; possible D gene TRBD2, 5 bases. Germline CDR1 reads MGHRA; CDR2 reads YSYEKL. The V gene lost 0 bases and the J gene lost 3 bases, with 15 bases spanning the gap. The CDR3 is made up of 16 amino acids. CDR3 coding DNA: TGCGCCAGCAGCCAAGATGGCCTAGCAGAACTCTACGAGCAGTACTTC. It translates to CASSQDGLAELYEQYF.

This sequence joins TRBV9 and TRBJ2-3; 7 bases are a match to TRBD2. The length of the CDR3 is 15 residues. J was trimmed by 0 bases and V by 0 bases; bases with no gene match: 1. Germline V gene data show CDR1 as SGDLS and CDR2 as YYNGEE. Written as DNA, the CDR3 is TGTGCCAGCAGCGTAGAGACTAGCAGCACAGATACGCAGTATTTT. It translates to CASSVETSSTDTQYF.

This clone came up a few times. This rearrangement joins TRBV4-1 to TRBJ2-7; D is unclear. This CDR3 has 14 residues. Germline V gene data show CDR1 as MGHRA and CDR2 as YSYEKL. V was shortened by 2 bases and J by 2 bases, with 10 bases between the two germline ends. The CDR3 protein is CASSQFADTYEQYF. CDR3 sequence (DNA): TGCGCCAGCAGCCAATTTGCGGATACCTACGAGCAGTACTTC.

This rearrangement joins TRBV6-4 to TRBJ2-1; a possible D gene is TRBD1 (6 bases). This CDR3 region has 13 residues. Looked up from germline, CDR1 is MRHNA and CDR2 is SNTAGT. With 5 bases removed from V and 8 bases from J, the gap between germline ends came to 13 bases. The CDR3 DNA reads TGTGCCAGCAGTAAGGACAGCGTCTATGAGCAGTTCTTC. Amino acid sequence: CASSKDSVYEQFF.

V is TRBV11-2 and J is TRBJ2-7; 11 bases are a match to TRBD2. Germline V lookup: CDR1 SGHAT, CDR2 FQNNGV. V was pared by 1 base and J by 5 bases, with 10 bases of the junction left unmatched. The CDR3 consists of 17 residues. Written as DNA, the CDR3 is TGTGCCAGCAGCTTAGCCGGCACAGGGACTAGCGGAGACGAGCAGTACTTC. Encoded protein: CASSLAGTGTSGDEQYF.

This clone was detected only a few times. The chain recombines TRBV6-1 with TRBJ2-5; 7 nucleotides align to TRBD2. This CDR3 is built from 13 residues. J was trimmed by 2 bases and V by 8 bases; bases with no gene match: 5. CDR1 and CDR2 from the germline V gene are MNHNS and SASEGT. The CDR3 sequence: CASSGGNQETQYF. Here the CDR3 DNA reads TGTGCCAGCTCGGGGGGAAATCAAGAGACCCAGTACTTC.

This clone came up once. The chain has TRBV28 and TRBJ2-1; 15 positions agree with TRBD2. The CDR3 contains 18 residues. CDR1 is MDHEN and CDR2 is SYDVKM in the germline V gene. Unmatched junction bases numbered 11, after V lost 4 bases and J lost 7 bases. This CDR3 reads CASSSPRTSGRAENEQFF. Written as DNA, the CDR3 is TGTGCCAGCAGTTCCCCTCGGACTAGCGGGAGGGCCGAAAATGAGCAGTTCTTC.

This clone was detected a few times. The chain employs TRBV4-3 and TRBJ2-1, with 10 positions matching TRBD1. The CDR3 has 15 amino acids. J was trimmed by 4 bases and V by 4 bases; bases with no gene match: 4. Germline CDR1 reads LGHNA; CDR2 reads YSLEER. The CDR3 loop reads CASSRGQGDYNEQFF. The CDR3 DNA reads TGCGCCAGCAGCCGCGGACAGGGGGATTACAATGAGCAGTTCTTC.

V gene TRBV27 combines with J gene TRBJ2-2; 10 nucleotides align to TRBD2. The CDR3 spans 16 residues. Per the germline V gene, CDR1 is MNHEY and CDR2 is SMNVEV (reference sequence). V lost 2 bases to trimming and J lost 4 bases; unmatched junction nucleotides: 4. The CDR3 DNA is TGTGCCAGCAGTTTAAGCGGGGGGGCGGGCACCGGGGAGCTGTTTTTT. Translation: CASSLSGGAGTGELFF.